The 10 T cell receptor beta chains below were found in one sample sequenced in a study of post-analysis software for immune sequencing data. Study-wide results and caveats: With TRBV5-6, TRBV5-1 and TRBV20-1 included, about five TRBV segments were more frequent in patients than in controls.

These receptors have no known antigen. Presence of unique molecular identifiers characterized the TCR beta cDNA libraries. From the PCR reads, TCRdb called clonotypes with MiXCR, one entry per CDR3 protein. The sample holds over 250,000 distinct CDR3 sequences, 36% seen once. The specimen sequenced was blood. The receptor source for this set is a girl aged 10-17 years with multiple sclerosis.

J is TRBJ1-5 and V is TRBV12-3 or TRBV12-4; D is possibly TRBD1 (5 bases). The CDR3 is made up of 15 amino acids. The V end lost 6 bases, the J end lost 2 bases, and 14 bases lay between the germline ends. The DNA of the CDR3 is TGTGCCAGCAGCGCCAGGGCGAGGGGCAATCAGCCCCAGCATTTT. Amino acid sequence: CASSARARGNQPQHF.

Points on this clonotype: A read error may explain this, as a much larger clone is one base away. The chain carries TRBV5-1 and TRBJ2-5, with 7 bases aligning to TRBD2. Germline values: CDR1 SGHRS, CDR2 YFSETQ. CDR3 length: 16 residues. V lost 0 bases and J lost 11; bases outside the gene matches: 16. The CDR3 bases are TGCGCCAGCAGCTTGGGACTAGCTAGCGCGGATGGGGAGCAGTACTTC. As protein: CASSLGLASADGEQYF.

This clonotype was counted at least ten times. The CDR3 protein is CASSLSDVNEQFF. CDR3 coding DNA: TGTGCCAGCAGTTTATCCGACGTTAATGAGCAGTTCTTC. The chain is built from TRBV27 and TRBJ2-1; D call uncertain. The CDR3 length is 13 residues. V lost 0 bases to trimming and J lost 7 bases, with 7 bases between them. Per the germline V gene, CDR1 is MNHEY and CDR2 is SMNVEV (reference sequence).

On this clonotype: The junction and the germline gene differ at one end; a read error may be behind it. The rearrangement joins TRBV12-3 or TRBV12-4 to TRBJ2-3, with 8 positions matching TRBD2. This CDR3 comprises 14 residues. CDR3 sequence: CASRGSGGADAQYF. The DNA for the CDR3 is TGTGCCAGCAGGGGCAGCGGGGGCGCAGATGCGCAGTATTTT.

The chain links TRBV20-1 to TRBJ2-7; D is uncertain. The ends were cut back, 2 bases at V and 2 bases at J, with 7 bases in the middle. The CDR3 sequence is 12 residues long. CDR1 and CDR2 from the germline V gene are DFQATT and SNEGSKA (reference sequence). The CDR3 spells CSARIGPYEQYF. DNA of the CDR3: TGCAGTGCTAGAATAGGTCCCTACGAGCAGTACTTC.

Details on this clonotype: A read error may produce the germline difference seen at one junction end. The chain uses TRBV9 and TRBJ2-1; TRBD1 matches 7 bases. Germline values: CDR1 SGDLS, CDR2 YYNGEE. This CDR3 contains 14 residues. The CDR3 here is CASSPVRGLNEQFF. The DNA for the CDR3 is TGCGCCAGCAGCCCGGTGAGGGGGCTCAATGAGCAGTTCTTC.

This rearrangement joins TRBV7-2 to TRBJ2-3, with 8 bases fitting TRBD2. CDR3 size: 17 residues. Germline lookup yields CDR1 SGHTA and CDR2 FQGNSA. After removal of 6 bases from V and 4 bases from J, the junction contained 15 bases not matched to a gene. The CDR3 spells CASSYGLAGPSADTQYF. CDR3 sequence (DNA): TGTGCCAGCAGTTACGGGCTAGCGGGCCCCAGCGCAGATACGCAGTATTTT.

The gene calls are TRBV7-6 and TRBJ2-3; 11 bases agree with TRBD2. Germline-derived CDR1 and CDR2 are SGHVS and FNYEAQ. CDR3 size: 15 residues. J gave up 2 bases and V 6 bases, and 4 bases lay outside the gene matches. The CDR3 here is CASRPTSGATDTQYF. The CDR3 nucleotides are TGTGCCAGCAGGCCGACTAGCGGGGCCACAGATACGCAGTATTTT.

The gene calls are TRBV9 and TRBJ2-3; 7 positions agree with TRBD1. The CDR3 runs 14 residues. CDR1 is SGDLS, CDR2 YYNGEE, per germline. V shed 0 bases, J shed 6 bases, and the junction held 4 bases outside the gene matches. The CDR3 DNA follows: TGTGCCAGCAGCGTAGGGACAGGTTCCGATACGCAGTATTTT. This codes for CASSVGTGSDTQYF.

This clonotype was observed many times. CDR3 coding DNA: TGTGCCAGCAGTTTAGGCGGCAACTATGGCTACACCTTC. Translating gives CASSLGGNYGYTF. This chain uses TRBV12-3 or TRBV12-4 with TRBJ1-2; D gene ambiguous. The CDR3 has 13 residues. With 1 base removed from V and 2 bases from J, the gap between germline ends came to 5 bases.